The source of this T cell receptor (beta chain) is a study of blood T cell repertoires in COVID-19. On the study more broadly: T cells, B-cell-depleted T cells, or PBMCs supplied cDNA or gDNA.

This CDR3 spans 14 amino acids. The J segment lost 5 bases and the V segment lost 4 bases, leaving 8 bases of the junction unmatched. Germline V CDR1 and CDR2: SGHKS, YYEKEE (reference sequence). Sequencing used immunoSEQ multiplex PCR; TCRdb keeps in-frame clones, though not all of them. The sample contains 200,000 to 300,000 clones, around nine tenths of which appear only once. This sequence was found in a woman aged 70-85 years with active or convalescent COVID-19. Input material: peripheral blood. The chain links TRBV5-5 to TRBJ2-5; 7 nucleotides match TRBD2. Here the CDR3 DNA reads TGTGCCAGCAGCCGAAGCGGGGTCCAGGAGACCCAGTACTTC. Residues: CASSRSGVQETQYF. The full variable domain, completed using reference TRBV5-5 and TRBJ2-5, is DAGVTQSPTHLIKTRGQQVTLRCSPISGHKSVSWYQQVLGQGPQFIFQYYEKEERGRGNFPDRFSARQFPNYSSELNVNALLLGDSALYLCASSRSGVQETQYFGPGTRLLVL.